The rows below give T cell receptor beta chains drawn from one sample of a study of CD8+ T cells in alopecia areata. Sequencing was performed with immunoSEQ multiplex PCR; in TCRdb, only in-frame clones are kept and a portion is missing. Here the sample spans 170,000 or so clones, around three fifths being singletons. The starting material was CD8+ T cells sorted from blood, obtained at week 24, from a patient treated with tofacitinib. The receptors originated from a human donor with alopecia areata. CDR3s include the opening cysteine and the closing phenylalanine or tryptophan. D genes are given only for firm matches. Not all rows give a size; the values are once, few, many and, for expanded clones, a class.

NA	TRBV7-3	NA	TRBJ1-2	CASSTQDSHYGYTF	TGTGCCAGCAGCACTCAGGACAGCCACTATGGCTACACCTTC
TRBD1	TRBV4-1	NA	TRBJ2-5	CASSLRETGEQETQYF	TGCGCCAGCAGCCTAAGGGAAACAGGGGAACAAGAGACCCAGTACTTC
NA	TRBV4-1	NA	TRBJ1-2	CASSQPGNRVDPNYGYTF	TGCGCCAGCAGCCAACCTGGGAACAGGGTGGACCCAAACTATGGCTACACCTTC
NA	TRBV27	few	TRBJ2-5	CASSLILGEETQYF	TGTGCCAGCAGTTTAATTTTAGGAGAAGAGACCCAGTACTTC
NA	TRBV18	NA	TRBJ1-1	CASSPSGGMLFEAFF	TGTGCCAGCTCACCGAGTGGGGGAATGTTGTTTGAAGCTTTCTTT
TRBD2	TRBV4-1	NA	TRBJ2-5	CASSRGLAEETQYF	TGCGCCAGCAGCCGAGGACTAGCGGAAGAGACCCAGTACTTC
TRBD1	TRBV13	NA	TRBJ2-3	CASSSRQGDTDTQYF	TGTGCCAGCAGCTCTCGACAGGGGGACACAGATACGCAGTATTTT
TRBD1	TRBV13	NA	TRBJ1-2	CASSPGQGAGNYGYTF	TGTGCCAGCAGCCCCGGACAGGGGGCTGGTAACTATGGCTACACCTTC
NA	TRBV25-1	NA	TRBJ1-1	CASSLGRREAFF	TGTGCCAGCAGTTTAGGGCGACGGGAAGCTTTCTTT
NA	TRBV27	once	TRBJ1-6	CASSLGQGLSPLHF	TGTGCCAGCAGTTTAGGGCAGGGCCTCTCACCCCTCCACTTT
NA	TRBV29-1	few	TRBJ2-5	CSVDGLKETQYF	TGCAGCGTTGACGGTCTAAAGGAGACCCAGTACTTC
NA	TRBV2	NA	TRBJ2-1	CASSDGLNNEQFF	TGTGCCAGCAGTGATGGGCTTAACAATGAGCAGTTCTTC